Listed below are T cell receptor beta chains from one sample, sequenced in a study of T cells in localized non-small cell lung cancer. Sequencing was performed with immunoSEQ multiplex PCR; in TCRdb, only in-frame clones are kept and a portion is missing. The sample lists tens of thousands of clones; around 77% were seen once. This sample comprised peripheral blood, obtained before any cancer treatment. The receptors were sampled from a male donor at least 60 years old with stage III squamous cell lung carcinoma. Each CDR3 is given with its conserved first and last residue. The D gene is left open where the match is weak. Only part of the rows carry a size: once, few, many, or a class if the clone is expanded.

NA,NA,TRBV2,TRBJ1-1,CASSEASGPGHSFF,TGTGCCAGCAGTGAAGCTTCGGGGCCAGGACATTCTTTCTTT
NA,TRBD1,TRBV5-6,TRBJ2-2,CASSFGTGFTGELFF,TGTGCCAGCAGCTTCGGGACAGGGTTTACCGGGGAGCTGTTTTTT
NA,NA,TRBV21-1,TRBJ2-1,CASRSRSPSYNEQFF,TGTGCCAGCAGATCGAGGTCCCCCTCCTACAATGAGCAGTTCTTC
NA,TRBD1,TRBV2,TRBJ1-4,CASSDQTGWNEKLFF,TGTGCCAGCAGTGACCAGACAGGGTGGAATGAAAAACTGTTTTTT
NA,NA,TRBV10-3,TRBJ2-5,CAILHITGPPPETQYF,TGTGCCATCCTTCATATCACCGGACCGCCCCCGGAGACCCAGTACTTC
once,TRBD1,TRBV4-2,TRBJ2-3,CASSKRGRDRGDSDTQYF,TGTGCCAGCAGCAAACGAGGCCGGGACAGGGGAGACTCAGATACGCAGTATTTT
few,TRBD1,TRBV5-1,TRBJ1-2,CASSQGITRTGGITNYGYTF,TGCGCCAGCAGCCAGGGCATTACAAGGACAGGGGGTATTACTAACTATGGCTACACCTTC
NA,NA,TRBV6-6,TRBJ2-2,CASSYGHPGELFF,TGTGCCAGCAGTTACGGGCACCCCGGGGAGCTGTTTTTT
NA,TRBD1,TRBV5-4,TRBJ2-7,CASSLGQGGYEQYF,TGTGCCAGCAGCTTGGGACAGGGCGGGTACGAGCAGTACTTC
NA,TRBD1,TRBV6-5,TRBJ2-2,CASSYLDRVAGELFF,TGTGCCAGCAGTTACTTAGACAGGGTTGCCGGGGAGCTGTTTTTT
NA,NA,TRBV29-1,TRBJ1-1,CSVEGKTAQGTEAFF,TGCAGCGTCGAAGGAAAGACAGCCCAGGGGACTGAAGCTTTCTTT
NA,TRBD1,TRBV5-4,TRBJ1-4,CASSSDRGLGEKLFF,TGTGCCAGCAGCTCTGACAGGGGCCTCGGTGAAAAACTGTTTTTT
NA,TRBD2,TRBV6-5,TRBJ2-1,CASSYSAGGYNEQFF,TGTGCCAGCAGTTATTCGGCGGGAGGTTACAATGAGCAGTTCTTC
NA,NA,TRBV7-2,TRBJ2-7,CASSLGRPSEQYF,TGTGCCAGCAGCTTGGGGAGACCTAGCGAGCAGTACTTC
NA,NA,TRBV6-6,TRBJ2-7,CASKGGHEQYF,TGTGCCAGCAAAGGGGGTCACGAGCAGTACTTC
medium-sized,TRBD1,TRBV28,TRBJ1-2,CASSSLDRRYGYTF,TGTGCCAGCAGCTCATTGGACAGGAGATATGGCTACACCTTC
few,NA,TRBV7-9,TRBJ2-6,CASSLTFSGANVLTF,TGTGCCAGCAGCCTTACTTTTTCTGGGGCCAACGTCCTGACTTTC
NA,NA,TRBV9,TRBJ2-7,CASSARDGRAYEQYF,TGTGCCAGCAGCGCCCGGGACGGCAGGGCGTACGAGCAGTACTTC
NA,NA,TRBV18,TRBJ2-7,CASSPRLGGRARGGTGQYF,TGTGCCAGCTCACCACGGTTGGGCGGAAGAGCCAGAGGGGGTACCGGGCAGTACTTC
once,NA,TRBV6-5,TRBJ1-2,CASRGGTEVGYTF,TGTGCCAGCAGGGGGGGGACGGAAGTTGGCTACACCTTC
few,NA,TRBV9,TRBJ1-2,CASSVDGTLLGGYTF,TGTGCCAGCAGCGTAGATGGGACACTTCTGGGTGGCTACACCTTC
NA,NA,TRBV28,TRBJ1-5,CASSHIPWDGLNQPQHF,TGTGCCAGCAGTCACATCCCTTGGGACGGACTCAATCAGCCCCAGCATTTT
once,NA,TRBV29-1,TRBJ1-2,CSVGEEGRYGYTF,TGCAGCGTTGGAGAGGAGGGGAGATATGGCTACACCTTC
few,NA,TRBV4-3,TRBJ1-6,CASSQEENSPLHF,TGCGCCAGCAGCCAAGAAGAAAATTCACCCCTCCACTTT
NA,NA,TRBV2,TRBJ2-7,CASIEGAEQYF,TGTGCCAGCATCGAAGGGGCCGAGCAGTACTTC